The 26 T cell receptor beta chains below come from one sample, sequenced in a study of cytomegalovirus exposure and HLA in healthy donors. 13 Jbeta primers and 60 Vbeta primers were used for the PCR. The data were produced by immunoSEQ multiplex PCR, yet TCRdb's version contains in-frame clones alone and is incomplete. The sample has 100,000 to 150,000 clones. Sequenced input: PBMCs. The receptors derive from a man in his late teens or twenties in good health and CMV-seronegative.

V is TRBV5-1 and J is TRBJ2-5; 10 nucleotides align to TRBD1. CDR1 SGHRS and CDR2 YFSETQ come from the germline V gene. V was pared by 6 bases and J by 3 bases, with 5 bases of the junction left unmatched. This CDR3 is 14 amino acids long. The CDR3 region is CASTSGTGEETQYF. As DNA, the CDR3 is TGCGCCAGCACTTCCGGGACAGGGGAAGAGACCCAGTACTTC. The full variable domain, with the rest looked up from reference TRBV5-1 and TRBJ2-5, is KAGVTQTPRYLIKTRGQQVTLSCSPISGHRSVSWYQQTPGQGLQFLFEYFSETQRNKGNFPGRFSGRQFSNSRSEMNVSTLELGDSALYLCASTSGTGEETQYFGPGTRLLVL.

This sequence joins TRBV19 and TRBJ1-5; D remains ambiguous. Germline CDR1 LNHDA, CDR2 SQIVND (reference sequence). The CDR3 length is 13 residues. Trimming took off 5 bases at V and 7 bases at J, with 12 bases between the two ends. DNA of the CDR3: TGTGCCAGTAGTGCGGATACTGGGCAGCCCCAGCATTTT. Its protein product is CASSADTGQPQHF. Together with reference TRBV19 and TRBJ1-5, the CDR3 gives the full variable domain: DGGITQSPKYLFRKEGQNVTLSCEQNLNHDAMYWYRQDPGQGLRLIYYSQIVNDFQKGDIAEGYSVSREKKESFPLTVTSAQKNPTAFYLCASSADTGQPQHFGDGTRLSIL.

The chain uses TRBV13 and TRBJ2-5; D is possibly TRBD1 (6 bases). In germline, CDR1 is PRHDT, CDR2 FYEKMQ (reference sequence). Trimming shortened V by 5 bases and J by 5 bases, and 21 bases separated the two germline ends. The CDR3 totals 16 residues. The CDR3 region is CASSPRGVGGEETQYF. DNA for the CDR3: TGTGCCAGCAGCCCCAGAGGGGTTGGGGGCGAGGAGACCCAGTACTTC. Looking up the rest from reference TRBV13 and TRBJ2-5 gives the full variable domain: AAGVIQSPRHLIKEKRETATLKCYPIPRHDTVYWYQQGPGQDPQFLISFYEKMQSDKGSIPDRFSAQQFSDYHSELNMSSLELGDSALYFCASSPRGVGGEETQYFGPGTRLLVL.

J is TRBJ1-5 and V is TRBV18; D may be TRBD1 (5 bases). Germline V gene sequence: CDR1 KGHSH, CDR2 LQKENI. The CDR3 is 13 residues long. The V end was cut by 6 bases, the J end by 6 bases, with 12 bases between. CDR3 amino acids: CASSPTDIQPQHF. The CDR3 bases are TGTGCCAGCTCGCCGACAGATATTCAGCCCCAGCATTTT. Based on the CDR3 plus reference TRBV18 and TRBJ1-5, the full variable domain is NAGVMQNPRHLVRRRGQEARLRCSPMKGHSHVYWYRQLPEEGLKFMVYLQKENIIDESGMPKERFSAEFPKEGPSILRIQQVVRGDSAAYFCASSPTDIQPQHFGDGTRLSIL.

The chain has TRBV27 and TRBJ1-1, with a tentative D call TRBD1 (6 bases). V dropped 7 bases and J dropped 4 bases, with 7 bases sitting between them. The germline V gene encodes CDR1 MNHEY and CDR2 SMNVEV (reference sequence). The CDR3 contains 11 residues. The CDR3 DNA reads TGTGCCAGCACCAGGGGCACTGAAGCTTTCTTT. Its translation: CASTRGTEAFF.

CDR3 region: CASNRPGQGLEGYTF. The DNA for the CDR3 is TGTGCCAGCAATCGACCGGGACAGGGTCTCGAGGGCTACACCTTC. This chain connects TRBV28 to TRBJ1-2; 9 bases agree with TRBD1. The CDR3 is made up of 15 amino acids. V was pared by 7 bases and J by 8 bases, with 14 bases of the junction left unmatched. The germline V gene has CDR1 MDHEN and CDR2 SYDVKM.

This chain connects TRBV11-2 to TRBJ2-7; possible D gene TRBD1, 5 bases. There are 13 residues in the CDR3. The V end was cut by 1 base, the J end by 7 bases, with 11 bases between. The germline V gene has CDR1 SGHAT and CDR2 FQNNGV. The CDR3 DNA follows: TGTGCCAGCAGCTTAGCGCCAGGGCGAGAGCAGTACTTC. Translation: CASSLAPGREQYF.

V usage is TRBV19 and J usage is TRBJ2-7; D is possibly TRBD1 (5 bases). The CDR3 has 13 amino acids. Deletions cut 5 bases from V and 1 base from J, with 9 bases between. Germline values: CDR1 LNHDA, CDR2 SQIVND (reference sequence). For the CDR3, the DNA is TGTGCCAGTAGTCCAGGGATTTCCTACGAGCAGTACTTC. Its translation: CASSPGISYEQYF.

The chain's CDR3 is CASKGGGADYGYTF. CDR3 bases: TGTGCCAGCAAGGGGGGGGGCGCGGACTATGGCTACACCTTC. The genes are TRBV7-9 and TRBJ1-2; a possible D gene is TRBD1 (6 bases). Germline V gene sequence: CDR1 SEHNR, CDR2 FQNEAQ (reference sequence). The V gene lost 7 bases and the J gene lost 3 bases, with 15 bases spanning the gap. CDR3 length equals 14 residues.

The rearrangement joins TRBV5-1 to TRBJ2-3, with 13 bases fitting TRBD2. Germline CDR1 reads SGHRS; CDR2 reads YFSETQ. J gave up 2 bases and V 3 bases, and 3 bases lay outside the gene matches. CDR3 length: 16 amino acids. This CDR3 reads CASSSGLAGATDTQYF. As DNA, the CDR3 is TGCGCCAGCAGCTCTGGACTAGCGGGAGCCACAGATACGCAGTATTTT.

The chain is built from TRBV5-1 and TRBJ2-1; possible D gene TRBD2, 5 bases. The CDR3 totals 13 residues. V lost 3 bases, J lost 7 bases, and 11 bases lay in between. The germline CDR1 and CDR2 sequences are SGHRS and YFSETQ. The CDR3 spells CASSWGTGNEQFF. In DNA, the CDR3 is TGCGCCAGCAGCTGGGGTACGGGAAATGAGCAGTTCTTC. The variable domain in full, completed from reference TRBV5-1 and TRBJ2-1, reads KAGVTQTPRYLIKTRGQQVTLSCSPISGHRSVSWYQQTPGQGLQFLFEYFSETQRNKGNFPGRFSGRQFSNSRSEMNVSTLELGDSALYLCASSWGTGNEQFFGPGTRLTVL.

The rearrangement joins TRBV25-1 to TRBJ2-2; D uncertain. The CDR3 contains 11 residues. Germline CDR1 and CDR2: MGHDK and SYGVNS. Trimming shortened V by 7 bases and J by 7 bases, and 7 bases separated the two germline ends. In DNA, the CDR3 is TGTGCCAGCAACGAACTCGGGGAGCTGTTTTTT. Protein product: CASNELGELFF.

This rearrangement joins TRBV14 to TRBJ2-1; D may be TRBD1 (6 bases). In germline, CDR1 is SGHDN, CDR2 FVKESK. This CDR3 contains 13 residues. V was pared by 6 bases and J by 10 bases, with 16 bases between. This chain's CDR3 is CASRETGLSEQFF. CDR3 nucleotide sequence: TGTGCCAGCAGAGAGACAGGACTCTCCGAGCAGTTCTTC.

The CDR3 protein is CASSPSLARGTLAGEKLFF. As DNA, the CDR3 is TGTGCCAGCAGCCCCAGTCTGGCAAGGGGGACCCTAGCAGGTGAAAAACTGTTTTTT. The chain couples TRBV7-9 to TRBJ1-4, with a possible D match to TRBD1 (6 bases). The V and J ends lost 5 bases and 7 bases respectively, with 29 bases between them. This CDR3 is built from 19 residues. Germline lookup yields CDR1 SEHNR and CDR2 FQNEAQ (reference sequence).

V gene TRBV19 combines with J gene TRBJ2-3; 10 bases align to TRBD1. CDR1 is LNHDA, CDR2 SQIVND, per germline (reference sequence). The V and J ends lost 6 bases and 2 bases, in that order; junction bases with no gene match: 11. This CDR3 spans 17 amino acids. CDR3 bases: TGTGCCAGTAGCAAAACCGGGACAGGGGCATCCACAGATACGCAGTATTTT. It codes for CASSKTGTGASTDTQYF.

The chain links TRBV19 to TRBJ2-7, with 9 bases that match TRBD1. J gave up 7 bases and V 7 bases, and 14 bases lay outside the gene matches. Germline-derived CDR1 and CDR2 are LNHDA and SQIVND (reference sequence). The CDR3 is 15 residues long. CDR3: CASKEDRGLRREQYF. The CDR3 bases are TGTGCCAGTAAAGAAGACAGGGGGTTACGTCGGGAGCAGTACTTC.

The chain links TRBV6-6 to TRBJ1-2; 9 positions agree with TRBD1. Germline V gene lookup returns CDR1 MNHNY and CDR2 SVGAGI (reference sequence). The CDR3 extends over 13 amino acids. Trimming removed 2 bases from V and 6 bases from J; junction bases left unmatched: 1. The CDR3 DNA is TGTGCCAGCAGTTACCGGACAGGGGATGGCTACACCTTC. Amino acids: CASSYRTGDGYTF.

The CDR3 region has the DNA TGTGCATTCGGGGGGGACAACACCGGGGAGCTGTTTTTT. Protein product: CAFGGDNTGELFF. The rearrangement links TRBV2 to TRBJ2-2; 8 positions match TRBD2. The CDR3 has 13 amino acids. Germline V gene lookup returns CDR1 SNHLY and CDR2 FYNNEI.

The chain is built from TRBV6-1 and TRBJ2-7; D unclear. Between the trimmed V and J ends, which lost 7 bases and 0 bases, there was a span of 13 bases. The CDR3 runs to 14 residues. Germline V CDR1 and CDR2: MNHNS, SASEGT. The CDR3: CASKLGGPSYEQYF. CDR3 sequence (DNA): TGTGCCAGCAAGCTCGGCGGCCCCTCCTACGAGCAGTACTTC.

CDR3 in DNA: TGTGCCAGCAGTTTTGCTCTTGGGAGCGGTACAGATACGCAGTATTTT. Translation gives CASSFALGSGTDTQYF. The chain has TRBV28 and TRBJ2-3, with D possibly matching TRBD2 (5 bases). The CDR3 contains 16 residues. V dropped 3 bases and J dropped 3 bases, with 16 bases sitting between them. Looked up from germline, CDR1 is MDHEN and CDR2 is SYDVKM.

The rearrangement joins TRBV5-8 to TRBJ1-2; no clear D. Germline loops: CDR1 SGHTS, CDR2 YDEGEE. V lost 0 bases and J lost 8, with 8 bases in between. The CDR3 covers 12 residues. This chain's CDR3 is CASSLVFRGYTF. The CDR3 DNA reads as TGTGCCAGCAGCTTGGTTTTTAGAGGCTACACCTTC. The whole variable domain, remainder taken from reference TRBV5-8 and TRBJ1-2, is EAGVTQSPTHLIKTRGQQATLRCSPISGHTSVYWYQQALGLGLQFLLWYDEGEERNRGNFPPRFSGRQFPNYSSELNVNALELEDSALYLCASSLVFRGYTFGSGTRLTVV.

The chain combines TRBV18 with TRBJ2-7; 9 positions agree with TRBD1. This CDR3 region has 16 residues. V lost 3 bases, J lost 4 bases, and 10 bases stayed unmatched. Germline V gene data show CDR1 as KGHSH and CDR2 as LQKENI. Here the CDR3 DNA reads TGTGCCAGCTCACCCTCCTTAGGACAGGGGAATTACGAGCAGTACTTC. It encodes CASSPSLGQGNYEQYF.

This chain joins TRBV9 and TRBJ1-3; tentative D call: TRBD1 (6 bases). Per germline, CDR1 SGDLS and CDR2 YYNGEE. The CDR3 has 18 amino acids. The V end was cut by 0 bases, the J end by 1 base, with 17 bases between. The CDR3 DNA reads TGTGCCAGCAGCGTAGCTTCAGGGGACGCTTCATCTGGAAACACCATATATTTT. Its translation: CASSVASGDASSGNTIYF.

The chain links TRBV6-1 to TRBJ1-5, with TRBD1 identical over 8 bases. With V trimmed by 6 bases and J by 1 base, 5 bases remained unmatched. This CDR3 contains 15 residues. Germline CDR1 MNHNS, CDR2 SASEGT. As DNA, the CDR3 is TGTGCCAGCAGCGCAGGGGGCGCGAGCAATCAGCCCCAGCATTTT. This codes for CASSAGGASNQPQHF.

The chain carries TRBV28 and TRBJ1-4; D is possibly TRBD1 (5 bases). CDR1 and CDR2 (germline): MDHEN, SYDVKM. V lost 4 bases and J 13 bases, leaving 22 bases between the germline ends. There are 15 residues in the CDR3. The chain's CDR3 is CASSSNSAWWRGLFF. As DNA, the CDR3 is TGTGCCAGCAGTTCGAACAGCGCATGGTGGAGGGGACTGTTTTTT.

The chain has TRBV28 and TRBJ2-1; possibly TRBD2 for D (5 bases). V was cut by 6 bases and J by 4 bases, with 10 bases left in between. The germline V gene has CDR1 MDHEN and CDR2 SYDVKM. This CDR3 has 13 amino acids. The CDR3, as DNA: TGTGCCAGCAGAACTGGGAGTTACAATGAGCAGTTCTTC. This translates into CASRTGSYNEQFF. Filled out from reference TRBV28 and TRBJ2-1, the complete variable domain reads DVKVTQSSRYLVKRTGEKVFLECVQDMDHENMFWYRQDPGLGLRLIYFSYDVKMKEKGDIPEGYSVSREKKERFSLILESASTNQTSMYLCASRTGSYNEQFFGPGTRLTVL.